This TCR beta chain was captured by sequencing in a study of cytotoxic CD8 clonotypes in ibrutinib-treated CLL. Findings of the study overall: Age-matched healthy donor levels were exceeded by baseline clonality, which tracked circulating CD8+ T-cell counts. Ibrutinib response saw clonality rise, and progression saw it return toward baseline. Different sampling times were used for sustained-remission and progressing patients.

The method was immunoSEQ multiplex PCR; TCRdb's version includes in-frame clones alone and lacks a portion of them. The top ten clones hold about 4.5% of a sample with under 200,000 clones, around 80% of them seen once. A remark on this clone: Its antigen is unidentified.

The ends lost 7 bases at V and 1 base at J; junction bases unmatched: 6. The CDR3 has 14 amino acids. The germline V gene has CDR1 MNHNY and CDR2 SVGAGI (reference sequence). The sequence derives from a human donor with chronic lymphocytic leukemia. Source: PBMCs, taken after 24 months of ibrutinib treatment. The V gene is TRBV6-6, the J gene TRBJ1-1; 7 bases agree with TRBD1. The CDR3 loop reads CASTSNRGNTEAFF. In DNA, the CDR3 is TGTGCCAGCACCTCCAACAGGGGGAACACTGAAGCTTTCTTT.